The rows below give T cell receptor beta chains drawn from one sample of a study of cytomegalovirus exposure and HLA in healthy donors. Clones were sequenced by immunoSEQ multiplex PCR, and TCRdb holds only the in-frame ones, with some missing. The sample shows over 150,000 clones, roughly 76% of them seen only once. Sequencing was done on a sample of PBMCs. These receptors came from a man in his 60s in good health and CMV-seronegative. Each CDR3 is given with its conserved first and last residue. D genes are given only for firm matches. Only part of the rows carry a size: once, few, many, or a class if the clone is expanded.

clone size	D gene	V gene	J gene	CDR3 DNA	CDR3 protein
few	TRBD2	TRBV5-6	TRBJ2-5	TGTGCCAGCAGCTTATGGGGCGGGAGCGAGACCCAGTACTTC	CASSLWGGSETQYF
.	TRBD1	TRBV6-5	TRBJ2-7	TGTGCCAGCAGTTACGTAGCCGGGACAGGGGTCGAGCAGTACTTC	CASSYVAGTGVEQYF
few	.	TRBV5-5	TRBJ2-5	TGTGCCAGCAGCTTCGCTCAGGGTGGTGAGCAGTACTTC	CASSFAQGGEQYF
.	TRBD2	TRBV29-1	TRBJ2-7	TGCAGCGTTGTAAGCGGGAGCCCCTACGAGCAGTACTTC	CSVVSGSPYEQYF
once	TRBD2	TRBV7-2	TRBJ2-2	TGTGCCAGCAGCTTATTTTTTGGAGCGGGAGCCACCGGGGAGCTGTTTTTT	CASSLFFGAGATGELFF
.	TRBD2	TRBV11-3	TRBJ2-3	TGTGCCAGCAGCCCAGGACTAGCGGGAGCTTCAGATACGCAGTATTTT	CASSPGLAGASDTQYF
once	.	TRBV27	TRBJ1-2	TGTGCCAGCAGTTCGGGACTAGGCTACACCTTC	CASSSGLGYTF
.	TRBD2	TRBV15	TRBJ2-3	TGTGCCACCAGCAGAGACAGGCTAGCGGGCGAGCGGGGGGCGCAGTATTTT	CATSRDRLAGERGAQYF
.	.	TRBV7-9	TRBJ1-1	TGTGCCAGCAGCTCACGACAGGAAGTAACGAACACTGAAGCTTTCTTT	CASSSRQEVTNTEAFF
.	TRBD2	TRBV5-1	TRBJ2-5	TGCGCCAGCAGCTTGGCTAGCGGGGGGCAAGAGACCCAGTACTTC	CASSLASGGQETQYF
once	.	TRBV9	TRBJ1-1	TGTGCCAGCAGCCGCGACAGCTACACTGAAGCTTTCTTT	CASSRDSYTEAFF
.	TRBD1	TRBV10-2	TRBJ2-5	TGCGCCAGCAGTGTGGGGACAGGGTACCAAGAGACCCAGTACTTC	CASSVGTGYQETQYF
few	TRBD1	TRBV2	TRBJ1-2	TGTGCCAGCGTGGTCGGGACAGTTTATGGCTACACCTTC	CASVVGTVYGYTF
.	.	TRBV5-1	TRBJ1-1	TGCGCCAGCAGCTTGGACGCAGTTGAAAACACTGAAGCTTTCTTT	CASSLDAVENTEAFF
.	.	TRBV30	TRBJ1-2	TGTGCCTGGAGCCAAACTGGGCATGGCTACACCTTC	CAWSQTGHGYTF
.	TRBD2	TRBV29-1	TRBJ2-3	TGCAGCGTTGTAGTACTAGCGGGAGATACGCAGTATTTT	CSVVVLAGDTQYF
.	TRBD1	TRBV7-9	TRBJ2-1	TGTGCCAGCAGCCCCCGTGAACCCGGGACAGCAGGCAATGAGCAGTTCTTC	CASSPREPGTAGNEQFF
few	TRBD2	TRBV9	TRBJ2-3	TGTGCCAGCAGCTACCGAGCGGGGGGTACAGATACGCAGTATTTT	CASSYRAGGTDTQYF
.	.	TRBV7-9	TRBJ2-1	TGTGCCAGCAGCTTATTAGCGGACAATGAGCAGTTCTTC	CASSLLADNEQFF
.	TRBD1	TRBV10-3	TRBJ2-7	TGTGCCATCAGTGAGTCGACAGGGGGCAACGAGCAGTACTTC	CAISESTGGNEQYF
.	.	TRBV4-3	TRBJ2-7	TGCGCCAGCAGCCAAGCGGTATCAACCGACGAGCAGTACTTC	CASSQAVSTDEQYF
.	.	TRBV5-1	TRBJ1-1	TGCGCCAGCAGCCGTTTAGATCCTTACAACACTGAAGCTTTCTTT	CASSRLDPYNTEAFF
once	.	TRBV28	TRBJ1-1	TGTGCCAGCAGTCGACACACGATCAATGAAGCTTTCTTT	CASSRHTINEAFF
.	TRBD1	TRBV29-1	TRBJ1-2	TGCAGCGTTGATGGGACAGGAGACATATATGGCTACACCTTC	CSVDGTGDIYGYTF
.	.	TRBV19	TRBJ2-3	TGTGCCAGTAGTATCGGTAGTATTACAGATACGCAGTATTTT	CASSIGSITDTQYF
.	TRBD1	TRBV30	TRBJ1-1	TGTGCCTGGAGGGGACAGCCGAACACTGAAGCTTTCTTT	CAWRGQPNTEAFF
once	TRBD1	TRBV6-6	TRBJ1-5	TGTGCCAGCAGACCCGACAGGGAGCGCAATCAGCCCCAGCATTTT	CASRPDRERNQPQHF
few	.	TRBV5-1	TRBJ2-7	TGCGCCAGCAGTCCCGGACAGGGAGGGGAGCAGTACTTC	CASSPGQGGEQYF
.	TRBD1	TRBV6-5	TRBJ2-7	TGTGCCAGCAGCAAACAGGGGGCGGCCTACGAGCAGTACTTC	CASSKQGAAYEQYF
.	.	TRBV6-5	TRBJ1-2	TGTGCCAGCAGTTCCCCCTCTGGGGGGACCTATGGCTACACCTTC	CASSSPSGGTYGYTF
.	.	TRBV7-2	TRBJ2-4	TGTGCCAGCAGCCCTAGTGCAGGGATAGGCAAAAACATTCAGTACTTC	CASSPSAGIGKNIQYF
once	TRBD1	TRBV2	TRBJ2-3	TGTGCCAGCAGGAAGACAGGGGTACTAAGCACAGATACGCAGTATTTT	CASRKTGVLSTDTQYF
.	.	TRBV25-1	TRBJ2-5	TGTGCCAGCAGTGAGCGGCGACAGTCCCAAGAGACCCAGTACTTC	CASSERRQSQETQYF
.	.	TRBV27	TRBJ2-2	TGTGCCAGCAGGACACAGGGTTCCACCGGGGAGCTGTTTTTT	CASRTQGSTGELFF
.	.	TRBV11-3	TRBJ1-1	TGTGCCAGCGGCAGGGCCATGAACACTGAAGCTTTCTTT	CASGRAMNTEAFF
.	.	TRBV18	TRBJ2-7	TGTGCCAGCTCACCACCCGACAGGTCCTACGAGCAGTACTTC	CASSPPDRSYEQYF